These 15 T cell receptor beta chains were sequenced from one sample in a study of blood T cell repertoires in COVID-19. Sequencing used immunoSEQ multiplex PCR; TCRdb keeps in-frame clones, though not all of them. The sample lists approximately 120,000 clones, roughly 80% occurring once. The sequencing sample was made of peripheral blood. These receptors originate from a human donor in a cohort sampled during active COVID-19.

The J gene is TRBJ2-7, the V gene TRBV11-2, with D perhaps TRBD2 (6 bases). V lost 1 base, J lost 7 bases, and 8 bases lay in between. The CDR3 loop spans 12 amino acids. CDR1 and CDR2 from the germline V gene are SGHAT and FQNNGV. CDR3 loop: CASSLGTKEQYF. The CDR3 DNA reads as TGTGCCAGCAGCTTAGGGACTAAAGAGCAGTACTTC.

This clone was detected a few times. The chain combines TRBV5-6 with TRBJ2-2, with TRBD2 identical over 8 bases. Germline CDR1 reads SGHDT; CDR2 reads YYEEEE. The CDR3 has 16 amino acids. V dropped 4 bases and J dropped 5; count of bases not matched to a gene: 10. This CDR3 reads CASSDVPGLVTGELFF. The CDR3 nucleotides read TGTGCCAGCAGCGATGTACCGGGACTAGTAACCGGGGAGCTGTTTTTT.

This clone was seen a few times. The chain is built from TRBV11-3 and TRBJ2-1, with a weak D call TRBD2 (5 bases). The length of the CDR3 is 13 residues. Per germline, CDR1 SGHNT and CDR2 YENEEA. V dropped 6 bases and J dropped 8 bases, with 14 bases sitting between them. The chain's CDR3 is CASRGREEDEQFF. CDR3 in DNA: TGTGCCAGCAGAGGTCGGGAAGAGGATGAGCAGTTCTTC. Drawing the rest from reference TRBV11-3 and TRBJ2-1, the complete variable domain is EAGVVQSPRYKIIEKKQPVAFWCNPISGHNTLYWYLQNLGQGPELLIRYENEEAVDDSQLPKDRFSAERLKGVDSTLKIQPAELGDSAVYLCASRGREEDEQFFGPGTRLTVL.

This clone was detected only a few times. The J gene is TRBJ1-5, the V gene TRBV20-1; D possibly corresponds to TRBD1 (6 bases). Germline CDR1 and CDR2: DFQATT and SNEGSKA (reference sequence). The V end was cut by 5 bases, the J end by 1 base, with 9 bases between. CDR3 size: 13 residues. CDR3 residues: CSARDRSNQPQHF. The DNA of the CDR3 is TGCAGTGCTCGTGACAGGAGCAATCAGCCCCAGCATTTT.

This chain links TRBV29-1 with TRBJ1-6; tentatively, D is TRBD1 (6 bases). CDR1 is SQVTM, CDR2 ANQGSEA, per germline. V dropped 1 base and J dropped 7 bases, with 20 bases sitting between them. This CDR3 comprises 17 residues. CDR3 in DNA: TGCAGCGTTGAAGTAGTTTGTCGGGGACAAGAGAATTCACCCCTCCACTTT. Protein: CSVEVVCRGQENSPLHF. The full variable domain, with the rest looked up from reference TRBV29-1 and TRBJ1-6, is SAVISQKPSRDICQRGTSLTIQCQVDSQVTMMFWYRQQPGQSLTLIATANQGSEATYESGFVIDKFPISRPNLTFSTLTVSNMSPEDSSIYLCSVEVVCRGQENSPLHFGNGTRLTVT.

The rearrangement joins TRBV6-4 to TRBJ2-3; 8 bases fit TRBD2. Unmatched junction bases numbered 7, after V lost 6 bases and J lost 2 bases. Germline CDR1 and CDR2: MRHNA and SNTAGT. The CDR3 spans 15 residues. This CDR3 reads CASRVSGTPTDTQYF. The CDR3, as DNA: TGTGCCAGCAGGGTTAGCGGGACCCCCACAGATACGCAGTATTTT.

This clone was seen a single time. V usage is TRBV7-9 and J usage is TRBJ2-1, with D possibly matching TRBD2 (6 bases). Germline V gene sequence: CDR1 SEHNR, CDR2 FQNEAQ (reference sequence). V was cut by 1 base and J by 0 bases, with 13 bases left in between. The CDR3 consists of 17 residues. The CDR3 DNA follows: TGTGCCAGCAGCTTAGTTCGGGCGGGACCCTCCTACAATGAGCAGTTCTTC. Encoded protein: CASSLVRAGPSYNEQFF. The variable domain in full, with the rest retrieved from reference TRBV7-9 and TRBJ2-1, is DTGVSQNPRHKITKRGQNVTFRCDPISEHNRLYWYRQTLGQGPEFLTYFQNEAQLEKSRLLSDRFSAERPKGSFSTLEIQRTEQGDSAMYLCASSLVRAGPSYNEQFFGPGTRLTVL.

DNA of the CDR3: TGTGCCAGCAGCTTAAGGGGAAACTATGGCTACACCTTC. It yields the protein CASSLRGNYGYTF. This chain connects TRBV7-9 to TRBJ1-2; possibly TRBD1 for D (5 bases). V gave up 2 bases and J gave up 2 bases, with 6 bases separating them. Germline CDR1 is SEHNR and CDR2 is FQNEAQ (reference sequence). This CDR3 is built from 13 residues.

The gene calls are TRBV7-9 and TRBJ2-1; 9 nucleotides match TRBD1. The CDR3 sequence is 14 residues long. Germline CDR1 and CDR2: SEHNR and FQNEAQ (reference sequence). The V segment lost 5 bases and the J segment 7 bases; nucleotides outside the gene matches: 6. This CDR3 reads CASSQGTGLNEQFF. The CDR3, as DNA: TGTGCCAGCAGCCAGGGGACAGGGCTAAATGAGCAGTTCTTC.

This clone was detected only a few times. The DNA for the CDR3 is TGTGCCTGGAGTTATAGGACAGGGGGGTACGAGCAGTACTTC. Protein: CAWSYRTGGYEQYF. The chain recombines TRBV30 with TRBJ2-7, with 10 bases aligning to TRBD1. Trimming at V came to 2 bases and at J to 4 bases, leaving 5 bases not matched to a gene. The CDR3 consists of 14 residues. CDR1 and CDR2 (germline): GTSNPN, SVGIG (reference sequence). Based on the CDR3 plus reference TRBV30 and TRBJ2-7, the full variable domain is SQTIHQWPATLVQPVGSPLSLECTVEGTSNPNLYWYRQAAGRGLQLLFYSVGIGQISSEVPQNLSASRPQDRQFILSSKKLLLSDSGFYLCAWSYRTGGYEQYFGPGTRLTVT.

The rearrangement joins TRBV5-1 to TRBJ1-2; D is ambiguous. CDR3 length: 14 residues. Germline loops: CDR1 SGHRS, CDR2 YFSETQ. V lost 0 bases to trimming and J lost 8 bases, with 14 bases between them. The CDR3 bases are TGCGCCAGCAGCTTGGCGGGAGACGGGGTCGGCTACACCTTC. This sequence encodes CASSLAGDGVGYTF. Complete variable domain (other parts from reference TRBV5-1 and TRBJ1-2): KAGVTQTPRYLIKTRGQQVTLSCSPISGHRSVSWYQQTPGQGLQFLFEYFSETQRNKGNFPGRFSGRQFSNSRSEMNVSTLELGDSALYLCASSLAGDGVGYTFGSGTRLTVV.

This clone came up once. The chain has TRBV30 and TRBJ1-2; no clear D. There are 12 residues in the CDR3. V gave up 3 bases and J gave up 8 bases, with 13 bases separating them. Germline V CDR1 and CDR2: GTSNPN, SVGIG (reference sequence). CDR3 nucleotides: TGTGCCTGGAGCGCTAATTTTAACGGCTACACCTTC. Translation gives CAWSANFNGYTF.

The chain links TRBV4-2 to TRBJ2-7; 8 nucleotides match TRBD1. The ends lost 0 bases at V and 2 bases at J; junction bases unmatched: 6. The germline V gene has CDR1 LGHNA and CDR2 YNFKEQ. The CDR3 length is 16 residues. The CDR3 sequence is CASSQDRTGKAYEQYF. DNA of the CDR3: TGTGCCAGCAGCCAAGATCGGACAGGGAAGGCCTACGAGCAGTACTTC.

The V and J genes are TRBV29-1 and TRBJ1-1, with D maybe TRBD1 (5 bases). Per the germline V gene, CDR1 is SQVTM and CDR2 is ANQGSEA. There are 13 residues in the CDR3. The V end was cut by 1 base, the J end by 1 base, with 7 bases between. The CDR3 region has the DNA TGCAGCGTTGAAGGACAGTGGAACACTGAAGCTTTCTTT. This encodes CSVEGQWNTEAFF.

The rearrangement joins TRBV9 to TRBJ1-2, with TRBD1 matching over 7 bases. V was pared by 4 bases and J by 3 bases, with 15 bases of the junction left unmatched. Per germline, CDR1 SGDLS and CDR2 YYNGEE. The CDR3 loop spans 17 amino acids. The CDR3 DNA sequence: TGTGCCAGCAGCATTTCGACCGGGACAGCGGGCGACTATGGCTACACCTTC. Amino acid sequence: CASSISTGTAGDYGYTF. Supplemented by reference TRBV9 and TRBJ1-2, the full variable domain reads DSGVTQTPKHLITATGQRVTLRCSPRSGDLSVYWYQQSLDQGLQFLIQYYNGEERAKGNILERFSAQQFPDLHSELNLSSLELGDSALYFCASSISTGTAGDYGYTFGSGTRLTVV.